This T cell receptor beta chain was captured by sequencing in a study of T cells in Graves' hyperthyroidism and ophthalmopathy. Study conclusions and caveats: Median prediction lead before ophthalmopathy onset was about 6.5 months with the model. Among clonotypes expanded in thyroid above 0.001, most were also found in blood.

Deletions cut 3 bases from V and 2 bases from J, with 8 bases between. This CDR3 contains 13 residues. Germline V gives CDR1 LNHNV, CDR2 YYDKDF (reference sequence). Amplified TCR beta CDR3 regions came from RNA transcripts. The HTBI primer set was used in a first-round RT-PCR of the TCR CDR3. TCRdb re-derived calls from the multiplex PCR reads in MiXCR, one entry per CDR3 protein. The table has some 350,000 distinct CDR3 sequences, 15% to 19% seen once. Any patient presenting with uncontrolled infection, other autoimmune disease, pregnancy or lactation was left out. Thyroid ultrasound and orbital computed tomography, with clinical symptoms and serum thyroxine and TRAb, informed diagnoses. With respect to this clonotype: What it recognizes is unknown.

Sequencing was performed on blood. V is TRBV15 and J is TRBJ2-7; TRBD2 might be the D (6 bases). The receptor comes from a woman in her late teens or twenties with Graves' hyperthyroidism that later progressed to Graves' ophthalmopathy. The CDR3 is CATSRRGPYEQYF. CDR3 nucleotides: TGTGCCACCAGCAGGCGGGGACCCTACGAGCAGTACTTC. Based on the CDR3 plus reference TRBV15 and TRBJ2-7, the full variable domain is DAMVIQNPRYQVTQFGKPVTLSCSQTLNHNVMYWYQQKSSQAPKLLFHYYDKDFNNEADTPDNFQSRRPNTSFCFLDIRSPGLGDTAMYLCATSRRGPYEQYFGPGTRLTVT.